This T cell receptor beta chain is drawn from a study of cytomegalovirus exposure and HLA in healthy donors (dated by TCRdb to the late 2010s). Background on the whole study: An earlier analysis of several hundred of the donors reported about 250 Gb of sequence data and approximately 110 million unique TCR beta sequences from about 200 million T cells. Donor age, sex, ethnicity and CMV serostatus were compiled alongside the repertoire data. A separate validation cohort of more than 100 different subjects was used in addition to the approximately 640-subject first cohort. In an earlier analysis of 587 of the donors, high-throughput TCR beta sequencing was used to judge whether each TCR beta V gene segment behaved as functional or pseudogenic. Five DR-DQ haplotypes were treated as single units for association and clustering because of strong linkage in the cohort. Rather than drawing on any new phenotypic data, the later analysis identified candidate immune exposures from TCR beta sequences and the way those sequences occurred across donors. The genetic ancestry cluster associated with self-reported Caucasian donors included roughly 84% of the 350 to 500 genotyped donors. To predict cytomegalovirus infection status, the study combined high-throughput TCR immunosequencing, statistical association of individual TCRs with disease status, and machine learning. Every discovery cohort repertoire had been produced on one sequencing platform. Among a few hundred genotyped donors of the cohort, an average of 235,054 unique TCR beta nucleotide sequences were sequenced per donor, approximately 20% of them non-productive. A later analysis re-analyzed previously published TCR beta repertoires from about 730 donors and added high-resolution HLA genotyping to study TCR occurrence patterns. HLA typing included class I and class II loci at four-digit resolution. The study was designed to test whether signatures of past pathogen exposure could be identified by cataloging public T cell receptors. Genome-wide SNP genotypes for about 60% of the roughly 670 donors were used in a later genetic analysis, which treated that subset as a discovery cohort. Using immunosequencing, the study profiled T cell repertoires from 640 or so subjects and related those repertoires to cytomegalovirus serostatus. Typing coverage varied by locus: about 620-630 donors for A, B, C, DRB1 and DQB1; around 560 for DQA1; 606 for DPA1; under 490 for DPB1. Around 300 gigabases of sequencing data and approximately 93 million unique TCR sequences were included in an early release covering around 600 HLA-typed donors.

Libraries were made using the immunoSEQ multiplex PCR assay. A mixture of 60 forward primers for TCR Vbeta segments and 13 reverse primers for TCR Jbeta segments was used in the multiplex PCR. The CDR3 region of rearranged TCR beta genes was amplified from genomic DNA by a multiplex PCR assay. Amplified TCR beta libraries were sequenced as 87-base-pair reads on the Illumina HiSeq System. Under the source paper's analysis protocol: Across the 500 to 750 repertoires, a later analysis counted roughly 84 million unique TCR beta chains, roughly 11 million of which were shared by at least two donors. Raw reads were error-corrected and collapsed into unique sequences by a nearest-neighbor algorithm in which closely related sequences were merged to remove PCR and sequencing errors. V, D and J gene segments were assigned by aligning CDR3 sequences to IMGT reference sequences. For a sequence to be retained, a match of at least six nucleotides was required to both a V gene segment and a J gene segment. A rearrangement counted as productive if the CDR3 had no stop codons and remained in frame with V and J, and every other rearrangement counted as non-productive. CDR3 was defined according to IMGT convention as the region running from the second conserved V-encoded cysteine to the conserved J-encoded phenylalanine. The earlier analysis of about 570 of the donors excluded any sequence lacking an unambiguous match to a single V gene segment. In an earlier analysis of several hundred of the donors, V segments were called functional above 56.7% productive rearrangements and were called segregating when the between-donor standard deviation exceeded 5%. To diagnose cytomegalovirus status from the catalog of TCR beta chain sequences, a statistical classification framework was built. V and J gene assignment, in a later analysis, came from comparing TCR nucleotide sequences with IMGT/GENE-DB human TR gene sequences. In a later analysis, CDR3 sequences and most-parsimonious VDJ recombination scenarios were assigned using the TCRdist pipeline. In a later analysis, every TCR beta chain was defined by the combination of its CDR3 amino acid sequence and its V-gene family, and reads without a unique V-gene family were dropped. To address suspected cross-contamination and a sequencing artifact, a later analysis removed approximately 590 highly shared, low-generation-probability nucleotide sequences. In a later analysis, a clonal expansion index was calculated for each public chain from normalized within-repertoire ranks of inferred template counts. In a later analysis, generation probabilities were computed with a VDJ recombination model fitted to out-of-frame rearrangements, and the resulting probabilities were checked against IGoR. In a later analysis, hypergeometric tests were used to score TCR-TCR, TCR-HLA and TCR-CMV co-occurrence, with a repertoire-size bias correction applied to TCR pairs. To estimate false discovery rates, a later analysis permuted the HLA or CMV assignments 20 times. In a later analysis, co-occurring TCRs were grouped with DBSCAN, and TCRdist sequence similarity was added when clustering was performed within HLA-allele-positive subsets. Repertoires with fewer than 30,000 or more than 120,000 public chains, plus five repertoires with anomalous nucleotide sharing, were excluded from co-occurrence clustering. Not all clones reach the TCRdb copy of this immuneACCESS table, which keeps in-frame sequences only. Checked studies attribute under half of the gap to unresolved V genes and leave the rest unexplained. That table supplies the V and J calls and clone size; D and trimming were determined from the DNA. This sample comprises around 90,000 clones, 81% of them detected only once. The top ten hold about 9.4% of the sample.

In total, roughly 670 healthy bone marrow donors made up the cohort. At the time of sampling, all cohort members were nominally healthy, though unrecorded immune exposures were likely present. CMV serostatus was recorded as positive for 289 and negative for about 50% of the roughly 670 cohort members, whereas no CMV serostatus was recorded for the donor in question. Each donor provided a peripheral blood sample, and peripheral blood mononuclear cells were used for TCR beta sequencing. Genomic DNA extraction from the blood cell samples was performed with the Qiagen DNeasy Blood Extraction Kit. The investigation overall reported the following: Sequencing depth was assumed to be roughly uniform across donors in the presence/absence analyses, though that assumption may not hold. A later analysis found that TCR association rates varied across HLA loci, with DRB1 alleles showing the most associated TCRs and HLA-C alleles the fewest. Linkage disequilibrium might explain the correlated functional status among segregating V segments, but an unknown experimental factor could not be ruled out. Assigning TCR associations to individual alleles was difficult when HLA alleles, especially DR and DQ, strongly co-occurred. Broadly in line with IMGT annotations, most TCR beta V segments showed up in productive rearrangements about 90% or about 30% of the time in an earlier analysis of around 600 of the donors. A later analysis found that most CMV-associated TCR beta chains appeared HLA-restricted, with HLA associations seemingly driven largely by CMV exposure. While some public TCRs were present in many individuals, most TCR sequences turned up only very rarely across donors. In a later analysis, about 17,000 TCR beta sequences were associated with specific HLA alleles at a false discovery rate of 0.05. A group of highly shared sequence variants was considered likely to be a technical artifact of the sequencing pipeline. In a later genetic analysis, fewer N-insertions in productive TCRs were reported among donors in an Asian-associated ancestry cluster than the approximately 670-donor mean. It was suggested by the authors that the approach could potentially be generalized to other disease states and immunological phenotypes. Compared with equally common non-associated chains, HLA-associated TCR beta chains in a later analysis were more clonally expanded and had lower generation probabilities. Three of the identified cytomegalovirus-associated TCR beta chains were confirmed in vitro to be specific for cytomegalovirus antigens. This cohort had only TCR beta chains sequenced, and the lack of alpha or paired-chain data limited which features could be detected. The study gave a list of 150 to 200 TCR beta chains associated with cytomegalovirus. A further reported finding was that TCR beta sequences accurately predicted the HLA-A and HLA-B alleles for most subjects in the first cohort. CMV serostatus was the only immune exposure information available for the cohort. Because HLA typing was missing for some donors at each locus, association tests included only the typed subset. Because counts were too low, some 17 rarely observed V segments, including chromosome 9 orphons, were excluded from the earlier analysis of several hundred of the donors. In a later analysis, several top co-occurrence clusters were reported to appear linked to parvovirus B19, influenza, CMV and Epstein-Barr virus. In both the original and validation cohorts, the classifier was reported to diagnose cytomegalovirus status with high specificity and sensitivity. V-gene and J-gene trimming of TCR beta chains was associated with a missense DCLRE1C variant in a later genetic analysis, and the association was replicated in an independent cohort.

To note about this clone: Its recognized antigen is unknown. No per-base quality is available; no much larger clone lies one base away.

Material: PBMCs. The receptor's source is a human donor in good health.

The bases are TGTGCCAGCAGCACCTCGGGACAAAGGTTTTTCTTT. Its coded protein is CASSTSGQRFFF. The sequence is built from TRBV7-2 and TRBJ1-1; TRBD1 might be the D gene, on 6 matching bases. Its CDR3 holds 12 amino acids, cysteine through phenylalanine. Only CDR3 DNA remains: 36 bases, in frame from the first base. As encoded in the germline V gene, CDR1 is SGHTA while CDR2 is FQGNSA. Deletion took 5 bases off V and 13 bases off J, with a span of 17 bases between the germline ends.